A single TCR beta chain is shown here with its context. Individual TCR cDNA molecules each bore their own unique molecular identifier. TCRdb ran MiXCR on the 5' RACE reads and lists one entry per CDR3 protein. Of some 80,000 distinct CDR3 sequences in the sample, 7.5% to 9.5% were seen once. This record comes from a study of spatial heterogeneity in lung cancer. At the level of the study: The study consistently detected more beta-chain than alpha-chain sequences.

Time point noted: sample taken at primary tumor resection. The cohort: about 79 early-stage, untreated non-small cell lung cancer patients. Unsorted samples of tumor, nontumor lung or frozen PBMC had their whole RNA sequenced. This CDR3 contains 16 residues. The V gene's germline CDR1 is SNHLY and CDR2 FYNNEI. J lost 0 bases, V lost 6 bases, and 7 bases had no gene match. V is TRBV2 and J is TRBJ2-2; 7 bases map to TRBD2. The clonotype was recovered from a male donor with early-stage non-small cell lung cancer. The sequenced sample was PBMCs, obtained at surgery. CDR3 bases: TGTGCCAGCAGCCCGGGACTACCCGCGAACACCGGGGAGCTGTTTTTT. Translation: CASSPGLPANTGELFF.